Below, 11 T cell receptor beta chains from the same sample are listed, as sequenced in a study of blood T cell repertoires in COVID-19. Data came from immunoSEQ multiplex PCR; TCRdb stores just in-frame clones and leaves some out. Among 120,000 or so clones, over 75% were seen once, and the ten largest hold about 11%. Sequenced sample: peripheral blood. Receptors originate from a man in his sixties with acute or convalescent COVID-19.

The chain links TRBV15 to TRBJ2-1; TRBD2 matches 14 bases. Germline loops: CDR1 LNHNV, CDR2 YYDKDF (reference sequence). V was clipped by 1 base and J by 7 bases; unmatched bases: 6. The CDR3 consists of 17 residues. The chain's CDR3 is CATSRGRGTSGRNEQFF. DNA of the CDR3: TGTGCCACCAGCAGAGGACGAGGGACTAGCGGGAGAAATGAGCAGTTCTTC. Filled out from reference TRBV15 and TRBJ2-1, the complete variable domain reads DAMVIQNPRYQVTQFGKPVTLSCSQTLNHNVMYWYQQKSSQAPKLLFHYYDKDFNNEADTPDNFQSRRPNTSFCFLDIRSPGLGDTAMYLCATSRGRGTSGRNEQFFGPGTRLTVL.

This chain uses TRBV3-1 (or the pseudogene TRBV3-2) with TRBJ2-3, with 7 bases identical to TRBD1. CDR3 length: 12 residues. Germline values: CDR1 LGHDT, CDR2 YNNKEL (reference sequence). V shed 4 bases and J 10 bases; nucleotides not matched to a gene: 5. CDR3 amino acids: CASSPQGDAQYF. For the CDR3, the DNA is TGTGCCAGCAGCCCCCAGGGGGACGCGCAGTATTTT.

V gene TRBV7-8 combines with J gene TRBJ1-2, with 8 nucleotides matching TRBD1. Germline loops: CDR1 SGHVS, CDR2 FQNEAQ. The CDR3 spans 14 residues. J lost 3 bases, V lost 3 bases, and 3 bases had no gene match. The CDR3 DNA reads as TGTGCCAGCAGCTTCAGGGGGCAAGACTATGGCTACACCTTC. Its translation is CASSFRGQDYGYTF.

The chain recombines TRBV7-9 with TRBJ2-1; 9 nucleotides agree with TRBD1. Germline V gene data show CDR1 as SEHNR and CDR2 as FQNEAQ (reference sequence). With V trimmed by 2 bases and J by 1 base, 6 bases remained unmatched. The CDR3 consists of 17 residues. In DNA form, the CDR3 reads TGTGCCAGCAGCTTATTAGGCGGGACAGGGTCCTACAATGAGCAGTTCTTC. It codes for CASSLLGGTGSYNEQFF.

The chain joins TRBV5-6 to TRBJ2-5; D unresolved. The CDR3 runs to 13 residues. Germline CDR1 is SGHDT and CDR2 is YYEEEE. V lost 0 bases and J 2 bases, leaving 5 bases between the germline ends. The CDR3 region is CASSLELQETQYF. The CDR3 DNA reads TGTGCCAGCAGCTTGGAACTACAAGAGACCCAGTACTTC.

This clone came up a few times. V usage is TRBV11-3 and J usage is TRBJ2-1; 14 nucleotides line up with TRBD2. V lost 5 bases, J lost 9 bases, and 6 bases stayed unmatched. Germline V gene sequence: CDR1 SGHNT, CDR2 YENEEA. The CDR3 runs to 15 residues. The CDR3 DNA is TGTGCCAGCAGCCCGGGACTAGCGGGAGATCCTGAGCAGTTCTTC. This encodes CASSPGLAGDPEQFF.

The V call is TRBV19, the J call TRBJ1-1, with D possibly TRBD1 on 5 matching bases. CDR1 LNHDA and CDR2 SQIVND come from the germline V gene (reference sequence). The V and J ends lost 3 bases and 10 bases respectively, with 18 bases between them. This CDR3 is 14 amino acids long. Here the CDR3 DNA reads TGTGCCAGTAGTATGGACGGCCGCAGGGTGGGAGCTTTCTTT. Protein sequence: CASSMDGRRVGAFF.

The CDR3, as DNA: TGCGCCAGCAGCCGGAGGGGAGAAAACACCGGGGAGCTGTTTTTT. Its translation: CASSRRGENTGELFF. This chain connects TRBV5-1 to TRBJ2-2, with D perhaps TRBD2 (6 bases). The CDR3 contains 15 residues. CDR1 is SGHRS and CDR2 is YFSETQ in the germline V gene. V lost 4 bases and J lost 2, with 12 bases in between.

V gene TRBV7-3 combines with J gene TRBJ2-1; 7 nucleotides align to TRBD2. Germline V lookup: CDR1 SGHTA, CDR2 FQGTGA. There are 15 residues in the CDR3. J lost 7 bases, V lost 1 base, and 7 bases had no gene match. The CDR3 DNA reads TGTGCCAGCAGCTTAAGACCGAATAGCGGGAATGAGCAGTTCTTC. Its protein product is CASSLRPNSGNEQFF.

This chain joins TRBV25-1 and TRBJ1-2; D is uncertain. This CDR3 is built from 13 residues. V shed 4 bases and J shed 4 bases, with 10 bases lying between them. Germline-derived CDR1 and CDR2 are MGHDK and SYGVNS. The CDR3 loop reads CASSGTGFYGYTF. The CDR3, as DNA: TGTGCCAGCAGTGGTACGGGGTTCTATGGCTACACCTTC.

CDR3 protein: CASRGGGANVLTF. As DNA, the CDR3 is TGTGCCAGTAGGGGCGGTGGGGCCAACGTCCTGACTTTC. J is TRBJ2-6 and V is TRBV9; D might be TRBD1 (5 bases). CDR1 is SGDLS and CDR2 is YYNGEE in the germline V gene. The CDR3 runs to 13 residues. V was pared by 8 bases and J by 3 bases, with 9 bases between.